This entry lists 21 T cell receptor beta chains sequenced from one sample in a study of lymphopenia after photon versus proton radiotherapy. Clones were sequenced by immunoSEQ multiplex PCR, and TCRdb holds only the in-frame ones, with some missing. The table has tens of thousands of clones, about 92% seen once; the top ten hold more than 15%. The sequences come from peripheral blood, collected from a patient treated with photon-based radiotherapy. The origin of the receptors is a woman aged 40-49 years with cholangiocarcinoma.

The genes are TRBV11-1 and TRBJ2-3, with a possible D match to TRBD2 (5 bases). Germline assignment: CDR1 SGHAT and CDR2 FQDESV (reference sequence). Trimming removed 6 bases at V and 0 bases at J, with 13 bases between. This CDR3 is built from 15 residues. In nucleotides, the CDR3 is TGTGCCAGCAGTCCTTGGACGGGGAGCACAGATACGCAGTATTTT. Its translation is CASSPWTGSTDTQYF.

The chain is built from TRBV4-1 and TRBJ2-4; possible D gene TRBD2, 6 bases. This CDR3 is 16 amino acids long. V lost 3 bases to trimming and J lost 3 bases, with 15 bases between them. Germline loops: CDR1 MGHRA, CDR2 YSYEKL. CDR3 amino acids: CASSHLGGLFKNIQYF. CDR3 coding DNA: TGCGCCAGCAGCCACCTGGGGGGTTTGTTCAAAAACATTCAGTACTTC.

The chain carries TRBV18 and TRBJ2-3, with no clear D. The CDR3 loop spans 19 amino acids. The germline V gene encodes CDR1 KGHSH and CDR2 LQKENI. Trimming removed 1 base from V and 3 bases from J, with 23 bases in between. CDR3 residues: CASSPLGARAAVRTDTQYF. As DNA, the CDR3 is TGTGCCAGCTCACCACTCGGTGCTAGGGCTGCGGTTAGGACAGATACGCAGTATTTT.

Comment on this clone: The final CDR3 position lacks the conserved phenylalanine or tryptophan, pointing to a likely read error. No DNA is shown, since the ends of the CDR3 on it are uncertain; the CDR3 is the one TCRdb lists. The chain recombines TRBV9 with TRBJ1-2. Termini included, the CDR3 measures 14 amino acids. The germline V gene has CDR1 SGDLS and CDR2 YYNGEE. CDR3 amino acids: CASKVQYSRKTYGY.

The count of this clone is one. The V and J genes are TRBV18 and TRBJ1-5, with D perhaps TRBD1 (6 bases). The ends were cut back, 0 bases at V and 2 bases at J, with 11 bases in the middle. Germline-derived CDR1 and CDR2 are KGHSH and LQKENI. This CDR3 comprises 16 residues. CDR3 loop: CASSPPGGGGNQPQHF. Written as DNA, the CDR3 is TGTGCCAGCTCACCACCAGGGGGGGGAGGCAATCAGCCCCAGCATTTT.

Written as DNA, the CDR3 is TGTGCCTGGAACGTCCCCGGGGGCTATACCGGGGAGCTGTTTTTT. Residues: CAWNVPGGYTGELFF. The chain is built from TRBV30 and TRBJ2-2; D may match TRBD1 or TRBD2 (6 bases each). Germline V lookup: CDR1 GTSNPN, CDR2 SVGIG (reference sequence). This CDR3 contains 15 residues. The V gene lost 4 bases and the J gene lost 5 bases, with 17 bases spanning the gap.

The J gene is TRBJ1-2, the V gene TRBV25-1; a possible D gene is TRBD1 (6 bases). Germline lookup yields CDR1 MGHDK and CDR2 SYGVNS. The CDR3 has 13 residues. Trimming took off 6 bases at V and 7 bases at J, with 15 bases between the two ends. The CDR3 DNA reads as TGTGCCAGCAGCGAAGGGGGGCGGGGTGGCTACACCTTC. Its protein is CASSEGGRGGYTF.

This clone came up once. The V and J genes are TRBV27 and TRBJ2-6; 9 nucleotides agree with TRBD1. V shed 8 bases, J shed 2 bases, and the junction held 13 bases outside the gene matches. The CDR3 is made up of 18 amino acids. The germline V gene has CDR1 MNHEY and CDR2 SMNVEV (reference sequence). CDR3 residues: CASSLLRDRETGANVLTF. CDR3 nucleotides: TGTGCCAGCTCCCTCCTCCGGGACAGGGAAACTGGGGCCAACGTCCTGACTTTC. Combining the CDR3 with reference TRBV27 and TRBJ2-6 gives the whole variable domain EAQVTQNPRYLITVTGKKLTVTCSQNMNHEYMSWYRQDPGLGLRQIYYSMNVEVTDKGDVPEGYKVSRKEKRNFPLILESPSPNQTSLYFCASSLLRDRETGANVLTFGAGSRLTVL.

V is TRBV25-1 and J is TRBJ1-1; 7 positions agree with TRBD1. The germline CDR1 and CDR2 sequences are MGHDK and SYGVNS. V lost 4 bases and J lost 4; bases outside the gene matches: 0. The length of the CDR3 is 12 residues. The CDR3 DNA reads as TGTGCCAGCAGTGCAGGGGGCACTGAAGCTTTCTTT. As protein: CASSAGGTEAFF.

In its sample, this clone was seen once. The chain combines TRBV4-3 with TRBJ2-1, with 14 bases matching TRBD2. V gave up 4 bases and J gave up 9 bases; unmatched junction bases: 8. CDR3 length: 16 residues. The germline V gene has CDR1 LGHNA and CDR2 YSLEER. The CDR3 loop is CASSRETSGRAGEQFF. The CDR3 DNA reads as TGCGCCAGCAGCCGTGAGACTAGCGGGAGGGCGGGTGAGCAGTTCTTC.

This chain joins TRBV27 and TRBJ1-5; D unclear. CDR3 size: 14 residues. Germline V gives CDR1 MNHEY, CDR2 SMNVEV (reference sequence). Between the trimmed V and J ends, which lost 2 bases and 4 bases, there was a span of 9 bases. CDR3 loop: CASSLLSGNQPQHF. In DNA, the CDR3 is TGTGCCAGCAGTTTACTTTCGGGGAATCAGCCCCAGCATTTT.

The chain is built from TRBV28 and TRBJ1-1; D is possibly TRBD1 (5 bases). V was clipped by 4 bases and J by 2 bases, with 17 bases between them. The CDR3 runs to 16 residues. The germline V gene has CDR1 MDHEN and CDR2 SYDVKM. CDR3 DNA: TGTGCCAGCAGTTCTCCCGGGACCTACGCCAACACTGAAGCTTTCTTT. Residues: CASSSPGTYANTEAFF.

This chain connects TRBV19 to TRBJ1-1; D gene ambiguous. This CDR3 is built from 15 residues. Between the trimmed V and J ends, which lost 3 bases and 4 bases, there was a span of 15 bases. Germline CDR1 is LNHDA and CDR2 is SQIVND (reference sequence). In nucleotides, the CDR3 is TGTGCCAGTAGTATGATGGTGGGAGTTCCCACTGAAGCTTTCTTT. It encodes CASSMMVGVPTEAFF.

The CDR3 spells CASSKSYNEQFF. The CDR3 nucleotides read TGTGCCAGCAGTAAATCCTACAATGAGCAGTTCTTC. This chain uses TRBV6-1 with TRBJ2-1; D unresolved. Germline loops: CDR1 MNHNS, CDR2 SASEGT. Trimming removed 5 bases at V and 1 base at J, with 3 bases between. The CDR3 is made up of 12 amino acids.

The chain is built from TRBV28 and TRBJ1-4; D unclear. This CDR3 spans 13 amino acids. With 8 bases removed from V and 6 bases from J, the gap between germline ends came to 13 bases. Germline V CDR1 and CDR2: MDHEN, SYDVKM. Here the CDR3 reads CASAGSKDEKLFF. DNA of the CDR3: TGTGCCAGCGCTGGGAGTAAGGATGAAAAACTGTTTTTT.

This chain uses TRBV30 with TRBJ1-4, with D tentatively TRBD1 (5 bases). The V end was cut by 3 bases, the J end by 0 bases, with 17 bases between. The CDR3 extends over 17 amino acids. Per germline, CDR1 GTSNPN and CDR2 SVGIG (reference sequence). The CDR3 coding sequence is TGTGCCTGGAGCAAAAAAGGCGGGGGGACAACTAATGAAAAACTGTTTTTT. Protein: CAWSKKGGGTTNEKLFF.

The V call is TRBV18, the J call TRBJ1-1; no reliable D call. In germline, CDR1 is KGHSH, CDR2 LQKENI. Trimming left V 6 bases short and J 3 bases short, with 11 bases between. The CDR3 runs 13 residues. CDR3 sequence: CASSPRPDTEAFF. CDR3 coding DNA: TGTGCCAGCTCCCCTAGGCCGGACACTGAAGCTTTCTTT.

The chain uses TRBV5-6 and TRBJ2-7; TRBD1 matches 10 bases. Germline CDR1 SGHDT, CDR2 YYEEEE. CDR3 length: 15 amino acids. Trimming cost V 4 bases and J 5 bases; bases outside gene matches: 9. The CDR3 coding sequence is TGTGCCAGCAGCGGAGGGACAGGGGATTCTGACGAGCAGTACTTC. Residues: CASSGGTGDSDEQYF.

The chain recombines TRBV4-3 with TRBJ2-1, with 13 bases identical to TRBD2. Trimming cost V 1 base and J 1 base; bases outside gene matches: 4. Germline CDR1 reads LGHNA; CDR2 reads YSLEER. The CDR3 spans 18 residues. CDR3: CASSQGTSGRGSYNEQFF. DNA of the CDR3: TGCGCCAGCAGCCAAGGGACTAGCGGGAGAGGGTCCTACAATGAGCAGTTCTTC.

This sequence joins TRBV30 and TRBJ2-1; tentatively, D is TRBD1 or TRBD2 (6 bases each). The ends were cut back, 0 bases at V and 3 bases at J, with 12 bases in the middle. CDR1 GTSNPN and CDR2 SVGIG come from the germline V gene (reference sequence). The CDR3 sequence is 15 residues long. The CDR3 loop reads CAWSVQGLDYNEQFF. The CDR3 region has the DNA TGTGCCTGGAGTGTACAGGGACTTGACTACAATGAGCAGTTCTTC.

The chain has TRBV29-1 and TRBJ1-2, with TRBD1 as a possible D gene (6 bases). Germline CDR1 reads SQVTM; CDR2 reads ANQGSEA. This CDR3 is built from 12 residues. The V gene lost 5 bases and the J gene lost 4 bases, with 11 bases spanning the gap. CDR3 residues: CSVYGQLYGYTF. DNA for the CDR3: TGCAGCGTTTACGGACAGCTCTATGGCTACACCTTC.